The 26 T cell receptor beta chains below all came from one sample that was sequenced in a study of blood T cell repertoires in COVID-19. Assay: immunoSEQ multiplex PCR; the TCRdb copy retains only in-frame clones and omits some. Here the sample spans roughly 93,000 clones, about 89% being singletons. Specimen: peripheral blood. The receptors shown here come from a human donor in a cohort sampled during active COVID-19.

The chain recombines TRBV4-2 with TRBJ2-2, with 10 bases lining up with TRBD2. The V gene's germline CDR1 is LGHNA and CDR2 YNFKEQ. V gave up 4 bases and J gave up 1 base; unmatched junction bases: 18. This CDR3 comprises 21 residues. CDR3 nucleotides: TGTGCCAGCAGCCGAGTCGTTCCAGGAGCGGGAGGGATGCGGAACACCGGGGAGCTGTTTTTT. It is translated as CASSRVVPGAGGMRNTGELFF.

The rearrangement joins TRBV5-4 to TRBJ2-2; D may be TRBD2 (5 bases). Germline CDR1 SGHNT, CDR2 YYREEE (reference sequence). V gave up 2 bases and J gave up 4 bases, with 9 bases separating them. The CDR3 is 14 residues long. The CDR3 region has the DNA TGTGCCAGCAGCTTACGGGGATTCACCGGGGAGCTGTTTTTT. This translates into CASSLRGFTGELFF. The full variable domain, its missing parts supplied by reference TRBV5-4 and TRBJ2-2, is ETGVTQSPTHLIKTRGQQVTLRCSSQSGHNTVSWYQQALGQGPQFIFQYYREEENGRGNFPPRFSGLQFPNYSSELNVNALELDDSALYLCASSLRGFTGELFFGEGSRLTVL.

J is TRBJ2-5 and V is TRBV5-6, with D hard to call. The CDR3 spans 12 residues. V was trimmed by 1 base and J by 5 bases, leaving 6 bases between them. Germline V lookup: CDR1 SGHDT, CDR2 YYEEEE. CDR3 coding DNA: TGTGCCAGCAGCTTGAAGAGGGAGACCCAGTACTTC. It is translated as CASSLKRETQYF.

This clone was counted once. In nucleotides, the CDR3 is TGCGCCAGCAGCGGGGGACAGAGAAACAATGAGCAGTTCTTC. Its protein product is CASSGGQRNNEQFF. This chain connects TRBV5-1 to TRBJ2-1; 7 nucleotides agree with TRBD1. CDR1 and CDR2 (germline): SGHRS, YFSETQ. CDR3 size: 14 residues. V was clipped by 4 bases and J by 5 bases; unmatched bases: 6.

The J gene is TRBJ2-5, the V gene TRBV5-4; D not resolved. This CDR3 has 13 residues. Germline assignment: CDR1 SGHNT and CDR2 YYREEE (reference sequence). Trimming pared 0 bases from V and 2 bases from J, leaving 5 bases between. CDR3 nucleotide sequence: TGTGCCAGCAGCTTGGTGCAGCAAGAGACCCAGTACTTC. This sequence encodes CASSLVQQETQYF.

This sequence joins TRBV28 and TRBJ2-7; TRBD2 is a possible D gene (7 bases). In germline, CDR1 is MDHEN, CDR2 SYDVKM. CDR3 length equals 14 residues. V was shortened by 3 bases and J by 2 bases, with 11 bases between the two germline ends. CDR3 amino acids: CASSLPGGTYEQYF. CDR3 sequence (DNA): TGTGCCAGCAGTTTGCCGGGGGGCACCTACGAGCAGTACTTC. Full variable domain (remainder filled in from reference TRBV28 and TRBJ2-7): DVKVTQSSRYLVKRTGEKVFLECVQDMDHENMFWYRQDPGLGLRLIYFSYDVKMKEKGDIPEGYSVSREKKERFSLILESASTNQTSMYLCASSLPGGTYEQYFGPGTRLTVT.

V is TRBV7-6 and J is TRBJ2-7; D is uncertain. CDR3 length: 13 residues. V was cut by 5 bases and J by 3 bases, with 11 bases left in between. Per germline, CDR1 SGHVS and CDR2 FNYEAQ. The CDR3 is CASSLTQDYEQYF. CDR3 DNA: TGTGCCAGCAGCCTTACCCAGGACTACGAGCAGTACTTC.

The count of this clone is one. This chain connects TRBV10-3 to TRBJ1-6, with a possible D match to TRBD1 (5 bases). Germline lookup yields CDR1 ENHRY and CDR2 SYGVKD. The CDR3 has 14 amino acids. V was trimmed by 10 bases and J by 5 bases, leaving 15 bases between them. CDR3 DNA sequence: TGTGCCAGCAGCCCCGACAGCAATAATTCACCCCTCCACTTT. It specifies CASSPDSNNSPLHF.

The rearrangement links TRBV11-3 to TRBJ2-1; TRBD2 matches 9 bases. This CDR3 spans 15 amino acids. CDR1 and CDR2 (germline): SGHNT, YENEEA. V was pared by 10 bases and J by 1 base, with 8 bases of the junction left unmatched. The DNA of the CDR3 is TGTGCCATGAAGCTAGCGGGACAGTCCTACAATGAGCAGTTCTTC. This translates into CAMKLAGQSYNEQFF. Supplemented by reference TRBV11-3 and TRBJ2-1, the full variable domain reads EAGVVQSPRYKIIEKKQPVAFWCNPISGHNTLYWYLQNLGQGPELLIRYENEEAVDDSQLPKDRFSAERLKGVDSTLKIQPAELGDSAVYLCAMKLAGQSYNEQFFGPGTRLTVL.

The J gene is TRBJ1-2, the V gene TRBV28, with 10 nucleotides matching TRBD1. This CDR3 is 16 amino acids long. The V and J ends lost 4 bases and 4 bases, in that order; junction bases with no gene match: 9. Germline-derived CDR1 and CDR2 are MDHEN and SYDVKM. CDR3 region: CASSSGQGVAGYGYTF. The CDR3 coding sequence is TGTGCCAGCAGTTCTGGACAGGGGGTCGCCGGCTATGGCTACACCTTC.

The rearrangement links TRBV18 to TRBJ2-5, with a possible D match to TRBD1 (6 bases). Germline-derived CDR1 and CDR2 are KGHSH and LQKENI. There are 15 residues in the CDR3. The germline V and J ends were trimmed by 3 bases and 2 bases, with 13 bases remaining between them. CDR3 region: CASSPDRVKQETQYF. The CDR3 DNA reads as TGTGCCAGCTCACCGGACAGAGTAAAGCAAGAGACCCAGTACTTC.

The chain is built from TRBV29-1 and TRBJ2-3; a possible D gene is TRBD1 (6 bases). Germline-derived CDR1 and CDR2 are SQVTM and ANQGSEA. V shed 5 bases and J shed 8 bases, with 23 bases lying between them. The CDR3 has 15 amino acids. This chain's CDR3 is CSVLLGRTAEGTQYF. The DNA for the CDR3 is TGCAGCGTTTTGTTGGGGCGGACAGCCGAGGGTACGCAGTATTTT.

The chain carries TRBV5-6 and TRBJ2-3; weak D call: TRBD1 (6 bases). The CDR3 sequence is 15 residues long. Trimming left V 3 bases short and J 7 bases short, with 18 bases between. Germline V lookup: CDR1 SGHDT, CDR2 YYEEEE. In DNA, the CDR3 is TGTGCCAGCAGCTCGTTGACAGGACCCCGTTATACGCAGTATTTT. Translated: CASSSLTGPRYTQYF.

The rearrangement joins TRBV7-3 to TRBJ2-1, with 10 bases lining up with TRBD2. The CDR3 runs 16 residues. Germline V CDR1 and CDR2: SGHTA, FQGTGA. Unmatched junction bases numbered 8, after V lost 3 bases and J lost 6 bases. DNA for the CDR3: TGTGCCAGCAGCTTTAGCGGGAGGTCCGGGAGCAATGAGCAGTTCTTC. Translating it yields CASSFSGRSGSNEQFF. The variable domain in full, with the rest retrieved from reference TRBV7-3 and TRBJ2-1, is GAGVSQTPSNKVTEKGKYVELRCDPISGHTALYWYRQSLGQGPEFLIYFQGTGAADDSGLPNDRFFAVRPEGSVSTLKIQRTERGDSAVYLCASSFSGRSGSNEQFFGPGTRLTVL.

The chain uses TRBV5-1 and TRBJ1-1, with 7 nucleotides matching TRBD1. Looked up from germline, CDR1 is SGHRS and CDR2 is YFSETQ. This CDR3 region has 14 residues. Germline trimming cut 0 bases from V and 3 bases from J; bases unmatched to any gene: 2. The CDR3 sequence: CASSLDRGDTEAFF. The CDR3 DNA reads TGCGCCAGCAGCTTGGACAGGGGAGACACTGAAGCTTTCTTT.

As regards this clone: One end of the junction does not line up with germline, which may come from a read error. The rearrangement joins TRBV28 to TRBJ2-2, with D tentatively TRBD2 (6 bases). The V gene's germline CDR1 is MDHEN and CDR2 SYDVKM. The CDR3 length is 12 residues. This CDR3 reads CASGGNIGELFF. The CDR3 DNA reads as TGTGCCAGCGGAGGGAACATCGGGGAGCTGTTTTTT.

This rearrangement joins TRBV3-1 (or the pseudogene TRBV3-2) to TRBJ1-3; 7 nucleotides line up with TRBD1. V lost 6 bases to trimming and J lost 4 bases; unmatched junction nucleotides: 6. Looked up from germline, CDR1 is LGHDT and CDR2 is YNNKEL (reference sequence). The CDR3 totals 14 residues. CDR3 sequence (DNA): TGTGCCAGCAGAGACAGGGCCCCCGGAAACACCATATATTTT. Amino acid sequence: CASRDRAPGNTIYF.

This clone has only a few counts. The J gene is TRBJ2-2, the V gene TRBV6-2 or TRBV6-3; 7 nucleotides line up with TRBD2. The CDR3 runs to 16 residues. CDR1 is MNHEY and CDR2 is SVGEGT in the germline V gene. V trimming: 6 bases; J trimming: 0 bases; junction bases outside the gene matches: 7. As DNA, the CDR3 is TGTGCCAGCAGCGAGAGAGCGGGGCCGAACACCGGGGAGCTGTTTTTT. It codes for CASSERAGPNTGELFF.

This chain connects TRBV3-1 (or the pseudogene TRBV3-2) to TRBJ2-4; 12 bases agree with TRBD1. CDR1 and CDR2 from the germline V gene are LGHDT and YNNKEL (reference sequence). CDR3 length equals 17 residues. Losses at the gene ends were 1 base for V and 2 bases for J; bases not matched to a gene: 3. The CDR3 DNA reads TGTGCCAGCAGCCAAGGGGGGACAGGGGGCTCCAAAAACATTCAGTACTTC. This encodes CASSQGGTGGSKNIQYF.

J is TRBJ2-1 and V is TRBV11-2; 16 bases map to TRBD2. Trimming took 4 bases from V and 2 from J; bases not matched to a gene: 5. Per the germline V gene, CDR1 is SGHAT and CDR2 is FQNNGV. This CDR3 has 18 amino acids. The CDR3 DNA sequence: TGTGCCAGCAGCTCCGGGACTAGCGGGAGGGACGCCTACAATGAGCAGTTCTTC. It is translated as CASSSGTSGRDAYNEQFF. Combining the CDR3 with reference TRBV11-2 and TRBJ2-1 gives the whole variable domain EAGVAQSPRYKIIEKRQSVAFWCNPISGHATLYWYQQILGQGPKLLIQFQNNGVVDDSQLPKDRFSAERLKGVDSTLKIQPAKLEDSAVYLCASSSGTSGRDAYNEQFFGPGTRLTVL.

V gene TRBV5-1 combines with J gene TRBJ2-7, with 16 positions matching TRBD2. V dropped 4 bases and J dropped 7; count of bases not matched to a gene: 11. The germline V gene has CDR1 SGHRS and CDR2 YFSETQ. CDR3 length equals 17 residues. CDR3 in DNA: TGCGCCAGCAGCCTGGGGACTAGCGGGAGGGCGAATTGGGAGCAGTACTTC. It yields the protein CASSLGTSGRANWEQYF.

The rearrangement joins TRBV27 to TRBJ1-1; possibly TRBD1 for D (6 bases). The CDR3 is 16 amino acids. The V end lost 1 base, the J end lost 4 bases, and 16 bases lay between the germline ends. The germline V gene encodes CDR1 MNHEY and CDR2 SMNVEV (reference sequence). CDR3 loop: CASSLFRGRDSTEAFF. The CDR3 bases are TGTGCCAGCAGTTTATTCAGGGGCAGGGATTCCACTGAAGCTTTCTTT.

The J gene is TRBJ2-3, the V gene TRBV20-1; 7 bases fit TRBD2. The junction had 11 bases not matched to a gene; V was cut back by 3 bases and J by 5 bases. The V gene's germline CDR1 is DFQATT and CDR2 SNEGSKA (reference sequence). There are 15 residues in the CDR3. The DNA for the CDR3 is TGCAGTGCTAGTAATGCGGGAGCCCCTGGAGATACGCAGTATTTT. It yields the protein CSASNAGAPGDTQYF.

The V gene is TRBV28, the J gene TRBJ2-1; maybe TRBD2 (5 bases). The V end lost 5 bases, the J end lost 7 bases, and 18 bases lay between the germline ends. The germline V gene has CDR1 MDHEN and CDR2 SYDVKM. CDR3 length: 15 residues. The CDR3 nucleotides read TGTGCCAGCAGTGGGATCACTAGAAAAAGAAATGAGCAGTTCTTC. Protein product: CASSGITRKRNEQFF.

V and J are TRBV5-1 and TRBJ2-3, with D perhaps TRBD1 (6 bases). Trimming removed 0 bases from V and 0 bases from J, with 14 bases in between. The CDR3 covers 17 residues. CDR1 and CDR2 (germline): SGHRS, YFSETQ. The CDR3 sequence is CASSLGERTVSTDTQYF. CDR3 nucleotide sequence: TGCGCCAGCAGCTTGGGGGAGCGGACAGTTAGCACAGATACGCAGTATTTT. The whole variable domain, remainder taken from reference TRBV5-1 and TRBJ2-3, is KAGVTQTPRYLIKTRGQQVTLSCSPISGHRSVSWYQQTPGQGLQFLFEYFSETQRNKGNFPGRFSGRQFSNSRSEMNVSTLELGDSALYLCASSLGERTVSTDTQYFGPGTRLTVL.

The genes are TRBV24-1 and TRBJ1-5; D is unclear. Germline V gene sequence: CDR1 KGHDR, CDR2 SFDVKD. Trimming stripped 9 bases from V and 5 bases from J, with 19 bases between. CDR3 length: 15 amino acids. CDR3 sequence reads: CATETGIEKDQPQHF. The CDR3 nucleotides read TGTGCCACCGAGACGGGGATCGAGAAGGATCAGCCCCAGCATTTT.